Each of the 14 T cell receptor beta chains below was sequenced from the same sample in a study of blood T cell repertoires in COVID-19. Assay: immunoSEQ multiplex PCR; the TCRdb copy retains only in-frame clones and omits some. The sample contains under 300,000 clones, approximately 86% of which appear only once. Sequencing was done on a sample of peripheral blood. These receptors originate from a woman in her sixties or seventies with active or convalescent COVID-19.

The genes are TRBV30 and TRBJ2-4, with 10 bases matching TRBD2. This CDR3 spans 13 amino acids. CDR1 and CDR2 from the germline V gene are GTSNPN and SVGIG (reference sequence). V lost 7 bases and J lost 10; bases outside the gene matches: 10. The CDR3 DNA reads as TGTGCCTCCCAAGCGGGGGGGCCTGGAATTCAGTACTTC. Its translation is CASQAGGPGIQYF.

This chain connects TRBV10-3 to TRBJ1-1; D gene ambiguous. The CDR3 consists of 13 residues. Looked up from germline, CDR1 is ENHRY and CDR2 is SYGVKD. V was trimmed by 2 bases and J by 2 bases, leaving 6 bases between them. This CDR3 reads CAISEAGNTEAFF. The CDR3 nucleotides are TGTGCCATCAGTGAGGCAGGAAACACTGAAGCTTTCTTT.

This chain links TRBV2 with TRBJ2-3; a possible D gene is TRBD2 (5 bases). Trimming stripped 7 bases from V and 5 bases from J, with 16 bases between. Germline lookup yields CDR1 SNHLY and CDR2 FYNNEI. CDR3 size: 14 residues. CDR3 loop: CASTVDPAGDTQYF. CDR3 bases: TGTGCCAGCACCGTCGATCCGGCGGGAGATACGCAGTATTTT.

V is TRBV29-1 and J is TRBJ2-7; D gene unclear. The germline gives CDR1 SQVTM, CDR2 ANQGSEA. The CDR3 sequence is 9 residues long. V was cut by 5 bases and J by 6 bases, with 5 bases left in between. The CDR3 DNA sequence: TGCAGCGTTCGGTCCGAGCAGTACTTC. Its translation is CSVRSEQYF.

A few counts support this clone. The chain has TRBV6-1 and TRBJ1-5; D unclear. Between the trimmed V and J ends, which lost 4 bases and 0 bases, there was a span of 19 bases. CDR1 is MNHNS and CDR2 is SASEGT in the germline V gene. The CDR3 runs 18 residues. CDR3 sequence: CASSGQRPVLYSNQPQHF. The CDR3 DNA follows: TGTGCCAGCAGTGGTCAGCGCCCGGTGCTTTATAGCAATCAGCCCCAGCATTTT.

The chain couples TRBV15 to TRBJ1-5, with unresolved D. The CDR3 length is 11 residues. Between the trimmed V and J ends, which lost 8 bases and 7 bases, there was a span of 9 bases. Germline V gene lookup returns CDR1 LNHNV and CDR2 YYDKDF (reference sequence). CDR3 amino acids: CATRRRQPQHF. Written as DNA, the CDR3 is TGTGCCACCCGGAGGAGGCAGCCCCAGCATTTT.

The J gene is TRBJ2-2, the V gene TRBV6-6, with 7 nucleotides matching TRBD1. The CDR3 spans 17 residues. With V trimmed by 5 bases and J by 0 bases, 9 bases remained unmatched. CDR1 is MNHNY and CDR2 is SVGAGI in the germline V gene (reference sequence). CDR3 region: CASSPRDSPSNTGELFF. The CDR3 nucleotides are TGTGCCAGCAGTCCCCGGGACAGTCCTTCGAACACCGGGGAGCTGTTTTTT.

This clone was seen only once. V is TRBV6-5 and J is TRBJ1-1; 7 bases match TRBD1. The CDR3 contains 14 residues. The junction had 5 bases not matched to a gene; V was cut back by 6 bases and J by 1 base. Germline V lookup: CDR1 MNHEY, CDR2 SVGAGI. The CDR3, as DNA: TGTGCCAGCAGGATGGGACAGTGGAACACTGAAGCTTTCTTT. This sequence encodes CASRMGQWNTEAFF.

The rearrangement uses TRBV18 and TRBJ2-1; 9 bases align to TRBD1. The CDR3 is made up of 17 amino acids. Unmatched junction bases numbered 6, after V lost 3 bases and J lost 0 bases. Germline V gene sequence: CDR1 KGHSH, CDR2 LQKENI. Here the CDR3 reads CASSPTGGRSSYNEQFF. CDR3 DNA sequence: TGTGCCAGCTCACCCACAGGGGGCCGGAGCTCCTACAATGAGCAGTTCTTC. The entire variable domain, with the rest obtained from reference TRBV18 and TRBJ2-1, is as follows: NAGVMQNPRHLVRRRGQEARLRCSPMKGHSHVYWYRQLPEEGLKFMVYLQKENIIDESGMPKERFSAEFPKEGPSILRIQQVVRGDSAAYFCASSPTGGRSSYNEQFFGPGTRLTVL.

This rearrangement joins TRBV18 to TRBJ1-1; TRBD1 is a possible D gene (5 bases). The length of the CDR3 is 16 residues. Germline lookup yields CDR1 KGHSH and CDR2 LQKENI. Trimming took off 1 base at V and 6 bases at J, with 18 bases between the two ends. The CDR3 nucleotides are TGTGCCAGCTCACCACTACCCCCTAGGGGAAACTCTGAAGCTTTCTTT. Translating gives CASSPLPPRGNSEAFF.

This chain connects TRBV4-3 to TRBJ1-2, with TRBD1 matching over 7 bases. Germline trimming cut 6 bases from V and 4 bases from J; bases unmatched to any gene: 8. The CDR3 spans 14 residues. Germline loops: CDR1 LGHNA, CDR2 YSLEER. Here the CDR3 reads CASSRGQQLYGYTF. CDR3 DNA: TGCGCCAGCAGTCGGGGACAGCAACTCTATGGCTACACCTTC.

The chain links TRBV3-1 (or the pseudogene TRBV3-2) to TRBJ2-3; D not resolved. Germline V lookup: CDR1 LGHDT, CDR2 YNNKEL (reference sequence). The CDR3 loop spans 15 amino acids. The ends were cut back, 4 bases at V and 4 bases at J, with 15 bases in the middle. In nucleotides, the CDR3 is TGTGCCAGCAGCCCCTGCCTGAGGCCCGCAGATACGCAGTATTTT. Its protein product is CASSPCLRPADTQYF.

The chain carries TRBV5-1 and TRBJ1-1, with D perhaps TRBD1 (5 bases). The CDR3 contains 15 residues. The germline V gene encodes CDR1 SGHRS and CDR2 YFSETQ. V lost 4 bases to trimming and J lost 5 bases, with 18 bases between them. DNA for the CDR3: TGCGCCAGCAGCCTATTGAATGGGGGAGGAACTGAAGCTTTCTTT. This codes for CASSLLNGGGTEAFF.

This chain links TRBV5-5 with TRBJ1-5; tentatively, D is TRBD1 (6 bases). In germline, CDR1 is SGHKS, CDR2 YYEKEE (reference sequence). The V end was cut by 4 bases, the J end by 5 bases, with 19 bases between. The CDR3 consists of 16 residues. This chain's CDR3 is CASSPATGGSYQPQHF. The CDR3 nucleotides are TGTGCCAGCAGCCCGGCGACAGGAGGCAGTTATCAGCCCCAGCATTTT.